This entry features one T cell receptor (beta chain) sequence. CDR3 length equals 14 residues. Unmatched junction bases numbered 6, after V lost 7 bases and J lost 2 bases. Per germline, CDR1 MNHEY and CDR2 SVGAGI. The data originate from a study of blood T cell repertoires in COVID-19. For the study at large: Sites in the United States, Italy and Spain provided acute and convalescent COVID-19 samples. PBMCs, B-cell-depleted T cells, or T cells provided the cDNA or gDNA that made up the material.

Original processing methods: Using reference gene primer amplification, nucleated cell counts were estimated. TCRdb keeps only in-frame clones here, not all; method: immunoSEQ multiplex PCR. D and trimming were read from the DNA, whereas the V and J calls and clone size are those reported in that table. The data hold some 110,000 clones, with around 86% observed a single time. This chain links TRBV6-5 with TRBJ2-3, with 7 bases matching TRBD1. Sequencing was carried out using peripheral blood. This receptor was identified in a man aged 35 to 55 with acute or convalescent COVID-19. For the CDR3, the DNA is TGTGCCAGCACCAAGGACAGGATCACAGATACGCAGTATTTT. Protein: CASTKDRITDTQYF.